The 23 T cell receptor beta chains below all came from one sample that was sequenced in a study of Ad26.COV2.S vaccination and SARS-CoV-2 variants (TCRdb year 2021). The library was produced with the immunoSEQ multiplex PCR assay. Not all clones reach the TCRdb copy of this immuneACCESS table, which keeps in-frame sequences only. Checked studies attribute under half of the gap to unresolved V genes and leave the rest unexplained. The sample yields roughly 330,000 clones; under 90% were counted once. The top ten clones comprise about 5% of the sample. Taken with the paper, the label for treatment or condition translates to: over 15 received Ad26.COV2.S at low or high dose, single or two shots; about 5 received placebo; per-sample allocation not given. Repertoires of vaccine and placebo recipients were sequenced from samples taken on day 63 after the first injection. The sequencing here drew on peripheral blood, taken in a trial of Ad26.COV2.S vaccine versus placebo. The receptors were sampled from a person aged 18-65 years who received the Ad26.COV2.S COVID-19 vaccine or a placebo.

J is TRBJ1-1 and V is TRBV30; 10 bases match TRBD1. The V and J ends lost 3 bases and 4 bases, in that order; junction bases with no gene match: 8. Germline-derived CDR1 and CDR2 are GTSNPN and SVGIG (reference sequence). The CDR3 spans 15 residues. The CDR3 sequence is CAWSVSRTGGTEAFF. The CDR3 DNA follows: TGTGCCTGGAGCGTTTCCAGGACAGGGGGCACTGAAGCTTTCTTT.

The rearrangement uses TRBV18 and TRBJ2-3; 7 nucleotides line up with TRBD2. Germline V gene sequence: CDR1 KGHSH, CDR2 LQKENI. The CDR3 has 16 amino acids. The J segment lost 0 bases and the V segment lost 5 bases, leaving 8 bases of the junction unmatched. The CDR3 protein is CASSSNLGGSTDTQYF. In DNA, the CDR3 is TGTGCCAGCTCATCAAACCTCGGGGGGAGCACAGATACGCAGTATTTT.

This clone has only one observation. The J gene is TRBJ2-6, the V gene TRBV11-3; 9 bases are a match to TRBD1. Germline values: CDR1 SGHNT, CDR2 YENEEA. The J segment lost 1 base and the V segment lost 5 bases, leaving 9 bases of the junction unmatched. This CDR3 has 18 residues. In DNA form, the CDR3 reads TGTGCCAGCAGCCCAAGACCGGGACAGGGTTCTGGGGCCAACGTCCTGACTTTC. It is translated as CASSPRPGQGSGANVLTF.

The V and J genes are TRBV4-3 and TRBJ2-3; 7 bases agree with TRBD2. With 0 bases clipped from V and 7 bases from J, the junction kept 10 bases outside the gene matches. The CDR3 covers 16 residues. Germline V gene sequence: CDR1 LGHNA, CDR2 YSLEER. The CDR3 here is CASSQDRASGTYTQYF. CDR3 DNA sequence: TGCGCCAGCAGCCAAGATAGGGCTAGCGGAACCTATACGCAGTATTTT.

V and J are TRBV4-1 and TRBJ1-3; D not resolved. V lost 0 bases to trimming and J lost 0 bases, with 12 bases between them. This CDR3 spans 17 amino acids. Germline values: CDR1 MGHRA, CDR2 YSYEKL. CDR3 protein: CASSQETGTYSGNTIYF. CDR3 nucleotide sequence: TGCGCCAGCAGCCAAGAGACGGGCACTTACTCTGGAAACACCATATATTTT.

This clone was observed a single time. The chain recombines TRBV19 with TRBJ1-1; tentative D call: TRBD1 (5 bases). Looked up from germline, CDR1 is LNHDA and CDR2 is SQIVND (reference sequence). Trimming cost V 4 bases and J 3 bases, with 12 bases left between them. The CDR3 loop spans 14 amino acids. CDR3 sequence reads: CASSNIGADTEAFF. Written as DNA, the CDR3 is TGTGCCAGTAGTAATATAGGGGCGGACACTGAAGCTTTCTTT. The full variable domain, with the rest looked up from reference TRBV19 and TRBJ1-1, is DGGITQSPKYLFRKEGQNVTLSCEQNLNHDAMYWYRQDPGQGLRLIYYSQIVNDFQKGDIAEGYSVSREKKESFPLTVTSAQKNPTAFYLCASSNIGADTEAFFGQGTRLTVV.

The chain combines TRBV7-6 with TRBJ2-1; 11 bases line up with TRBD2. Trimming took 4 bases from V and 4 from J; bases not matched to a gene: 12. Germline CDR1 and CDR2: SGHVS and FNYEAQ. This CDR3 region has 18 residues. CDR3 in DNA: TGTGCCAGCAGCTCTTCAGGGGTAGCGGGGGGGCGGTACAATGAGCAGTTCTTC. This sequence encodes CASSSSGVAGGRYNEQFF.

In DNA, the CDR3 is TGCGCCAGCAGCTTGGACAGGGGCCGGGGGTCACCCCTCCACTTT. Amino acid sequence: CASSLDRGRGSPLHF. The V and J genes are TRBV5-1 and TRBJ1-6, with 7 bases identical to TRBD1. V dropped 0 bases and J dropped 10; count of bases not matched to a gene: 7. Germline CDR1 SGHRS, CDR2 YFSETQ. CDR3 size: 15 residues.

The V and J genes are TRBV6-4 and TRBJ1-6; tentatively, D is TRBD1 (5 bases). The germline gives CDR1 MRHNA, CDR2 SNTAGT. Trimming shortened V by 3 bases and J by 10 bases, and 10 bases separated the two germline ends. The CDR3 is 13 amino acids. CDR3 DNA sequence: TGTGCCAGCAGTGAACAGGACGGCTCACCCCTCCACTTT. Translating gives CASSEQDGSPLHF.

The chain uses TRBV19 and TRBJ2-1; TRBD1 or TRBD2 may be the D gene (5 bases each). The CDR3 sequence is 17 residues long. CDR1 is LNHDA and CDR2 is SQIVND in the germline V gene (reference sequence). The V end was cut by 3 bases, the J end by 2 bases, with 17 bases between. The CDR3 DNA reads TGTGCCAGTAGTATTTGGGGGAGCGGTTTAACCTACAATGAGCAGTTCTTC. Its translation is CASSIWGSGLTYNEQFF.

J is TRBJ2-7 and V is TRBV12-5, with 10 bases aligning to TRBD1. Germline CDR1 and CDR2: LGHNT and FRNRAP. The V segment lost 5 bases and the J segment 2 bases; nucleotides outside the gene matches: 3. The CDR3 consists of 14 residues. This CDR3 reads CASGGTGEAYEQYF. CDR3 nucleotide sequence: TGTGCTAGTGGTGGGACAGGGGAAGCCTACGAGCAGTACTTC.

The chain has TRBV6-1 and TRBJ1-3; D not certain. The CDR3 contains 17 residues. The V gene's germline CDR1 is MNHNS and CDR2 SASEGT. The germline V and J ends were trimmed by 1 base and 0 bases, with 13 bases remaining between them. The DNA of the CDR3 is TGTGCCAGCAGTGAAGAGGTTGGGTACCACTCTGGAAACACCATATATTTT. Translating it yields CASSEEVGYHSGNTIYF.

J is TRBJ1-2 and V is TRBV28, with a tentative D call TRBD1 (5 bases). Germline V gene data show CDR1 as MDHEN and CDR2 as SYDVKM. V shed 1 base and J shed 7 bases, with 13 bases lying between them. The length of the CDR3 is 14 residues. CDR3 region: CASSLFRDSGGYTF. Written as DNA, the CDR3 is TGTGCCAGCAGTTTATTTAGGGACTCGGGTGGCTACACCTTC.

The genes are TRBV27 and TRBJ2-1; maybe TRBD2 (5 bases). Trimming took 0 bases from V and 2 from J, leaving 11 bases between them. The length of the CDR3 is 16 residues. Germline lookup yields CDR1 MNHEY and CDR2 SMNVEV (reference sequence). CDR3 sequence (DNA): TGTGCCAGCAGTTTATCGATGGCGGGCGCCTACAATGAGCAGTTCTTC. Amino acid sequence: CASSLSMAGAYNEQFF.

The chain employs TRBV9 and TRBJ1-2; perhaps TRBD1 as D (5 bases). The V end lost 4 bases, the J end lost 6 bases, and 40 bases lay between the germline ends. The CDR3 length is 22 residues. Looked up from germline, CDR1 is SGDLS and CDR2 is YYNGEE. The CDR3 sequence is CASSLLHPHLNGASEAFNGYTF. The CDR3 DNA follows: TGTGCCAGCAGCCTCCTCCACCCGCACTTAAACGGGGCCAGTGAAGCCTTCAATGGCTACACCTTC.

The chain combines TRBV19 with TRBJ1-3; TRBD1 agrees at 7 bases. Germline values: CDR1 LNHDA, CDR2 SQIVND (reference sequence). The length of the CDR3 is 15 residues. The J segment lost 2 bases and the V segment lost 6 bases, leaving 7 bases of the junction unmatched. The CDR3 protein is CASSRNRGTGNTIYF. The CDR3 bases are TGTGCCAGTAGCCGCAACAGGGGTACTGGAAACACCATATATTTT.

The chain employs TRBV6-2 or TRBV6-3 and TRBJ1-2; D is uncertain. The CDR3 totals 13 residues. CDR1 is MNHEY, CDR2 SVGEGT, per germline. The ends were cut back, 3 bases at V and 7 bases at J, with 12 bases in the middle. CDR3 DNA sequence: TGTGCCAGCAGTTATTTTGTCGATGGTGGCTACACCTTC. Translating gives CASSYFVDGGYTF.

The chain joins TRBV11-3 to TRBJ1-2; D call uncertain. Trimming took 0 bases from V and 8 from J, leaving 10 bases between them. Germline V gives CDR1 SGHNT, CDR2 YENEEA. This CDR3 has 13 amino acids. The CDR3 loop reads CASSLDTRLGYTF. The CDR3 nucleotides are TGTGCCAGCAGCTTAGATACCAGGCTCGGCTACACCTTC.

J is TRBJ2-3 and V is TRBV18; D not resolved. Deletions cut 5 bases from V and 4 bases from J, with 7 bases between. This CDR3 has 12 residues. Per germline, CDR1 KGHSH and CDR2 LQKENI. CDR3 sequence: CASSTSADTQYF. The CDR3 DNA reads TGTGCCAGCTCAACATCCGCAGATACGCAGTATTTT.

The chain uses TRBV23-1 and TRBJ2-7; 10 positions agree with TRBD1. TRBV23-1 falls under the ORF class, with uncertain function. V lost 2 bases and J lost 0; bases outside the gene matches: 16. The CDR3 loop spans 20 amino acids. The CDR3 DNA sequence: TGCGCCAGCAGTCAACCCCCGGACAGGGGGAGGTGTAATAGCTCCTACGAGCAGTACGTC. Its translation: CASSQPPDRGRCNSSYEQYV.

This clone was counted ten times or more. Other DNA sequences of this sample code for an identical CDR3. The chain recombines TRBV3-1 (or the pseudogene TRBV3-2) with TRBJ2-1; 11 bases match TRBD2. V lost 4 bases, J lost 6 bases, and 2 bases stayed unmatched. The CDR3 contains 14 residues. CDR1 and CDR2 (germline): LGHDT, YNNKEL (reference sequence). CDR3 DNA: TGTGCCAGCAGCCTTAGCGGGGGGGGCAATGAGCAGTTCTTC. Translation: CASSLSGGGNEQFF.

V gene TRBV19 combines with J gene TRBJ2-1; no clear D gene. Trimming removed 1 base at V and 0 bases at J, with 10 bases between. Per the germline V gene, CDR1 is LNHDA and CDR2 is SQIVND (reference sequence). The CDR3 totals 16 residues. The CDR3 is CASSIVMDSSYNEQFF. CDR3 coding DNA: TGTGCCAGTAGTATAGTCATGGATTCCTCCTACAATGAGCAGTTCTTC.

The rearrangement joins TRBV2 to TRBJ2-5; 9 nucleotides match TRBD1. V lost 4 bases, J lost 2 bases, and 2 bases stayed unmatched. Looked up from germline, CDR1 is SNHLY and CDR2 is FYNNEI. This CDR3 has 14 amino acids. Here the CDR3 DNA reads TGTGCCAGCAGTGGGGGACAGGGACAAGAGACCCAGTACTTC. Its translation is CASSGGQGQETQYF. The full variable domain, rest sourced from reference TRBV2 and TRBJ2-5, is EPEVTQTPSHQVTQMGQEVILRCVPISNHLYFYWYRQILGQKVEFLVSFYNNEISEKSEIFDDQFSVERPDGSNFTLKIRSTKLEDSAMYFCASSGGQGQETQYFGPGTRLLVL.